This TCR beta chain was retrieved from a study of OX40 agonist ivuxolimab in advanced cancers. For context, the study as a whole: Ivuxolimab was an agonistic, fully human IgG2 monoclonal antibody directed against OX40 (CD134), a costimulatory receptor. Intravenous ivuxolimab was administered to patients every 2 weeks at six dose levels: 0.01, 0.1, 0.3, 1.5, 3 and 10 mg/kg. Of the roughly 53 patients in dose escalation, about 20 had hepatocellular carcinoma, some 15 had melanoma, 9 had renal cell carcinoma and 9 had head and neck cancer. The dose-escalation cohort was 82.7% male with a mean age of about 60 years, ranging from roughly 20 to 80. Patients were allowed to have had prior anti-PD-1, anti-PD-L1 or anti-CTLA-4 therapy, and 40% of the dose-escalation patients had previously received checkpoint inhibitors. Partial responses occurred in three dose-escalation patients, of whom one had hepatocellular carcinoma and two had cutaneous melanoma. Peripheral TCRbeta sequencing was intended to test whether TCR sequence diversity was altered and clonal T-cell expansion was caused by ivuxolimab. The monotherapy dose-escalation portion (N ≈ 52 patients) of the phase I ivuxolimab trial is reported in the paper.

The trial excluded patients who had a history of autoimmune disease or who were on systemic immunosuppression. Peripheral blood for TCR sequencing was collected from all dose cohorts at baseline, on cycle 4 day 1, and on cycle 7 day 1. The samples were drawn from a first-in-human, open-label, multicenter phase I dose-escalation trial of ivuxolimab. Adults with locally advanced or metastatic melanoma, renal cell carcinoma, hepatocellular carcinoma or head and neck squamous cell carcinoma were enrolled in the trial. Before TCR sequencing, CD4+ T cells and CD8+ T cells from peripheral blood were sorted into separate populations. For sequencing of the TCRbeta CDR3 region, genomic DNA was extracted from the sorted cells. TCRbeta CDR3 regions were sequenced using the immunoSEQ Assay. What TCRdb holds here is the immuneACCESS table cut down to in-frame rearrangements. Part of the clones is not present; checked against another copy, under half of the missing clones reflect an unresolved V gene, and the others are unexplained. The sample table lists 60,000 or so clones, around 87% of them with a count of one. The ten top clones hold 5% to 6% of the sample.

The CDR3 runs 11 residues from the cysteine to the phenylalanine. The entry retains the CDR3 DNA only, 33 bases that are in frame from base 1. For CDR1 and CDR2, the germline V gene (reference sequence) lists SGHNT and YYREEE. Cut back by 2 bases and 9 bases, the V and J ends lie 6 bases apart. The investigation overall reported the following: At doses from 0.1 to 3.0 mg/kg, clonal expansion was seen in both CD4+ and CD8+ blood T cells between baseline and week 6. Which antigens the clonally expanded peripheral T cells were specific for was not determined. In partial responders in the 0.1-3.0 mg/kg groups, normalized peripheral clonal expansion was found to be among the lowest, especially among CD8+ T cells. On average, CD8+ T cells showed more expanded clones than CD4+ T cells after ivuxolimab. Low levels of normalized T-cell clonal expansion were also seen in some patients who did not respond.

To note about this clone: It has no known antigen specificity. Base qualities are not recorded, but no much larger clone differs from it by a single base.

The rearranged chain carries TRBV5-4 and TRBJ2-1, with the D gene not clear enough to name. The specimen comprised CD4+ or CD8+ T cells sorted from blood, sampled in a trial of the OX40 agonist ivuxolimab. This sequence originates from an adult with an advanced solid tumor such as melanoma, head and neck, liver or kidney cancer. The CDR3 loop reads CASSLGGEQFF. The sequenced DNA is TGTGCCAGCAGCTTAGGCGGTGAGCAGTTCTTC.